These 7 T cell receptor beta chains were sequenced from one sample in a study of cytomegalovirus exposure and HLA in healthy donors. With 60 Vbeta and 13 Jbeta primers, the PCR was carried out. Measured with immunoSEQ multiplex PCR; TCRdb has only the in-frame clones, and not every one. The sample yields 110,000 or so clones, about 64% seen once. The sequenced sample consisted of PBMCs. The receptors originated from a man in his late teens or twenties in good health and CMV-seropositive.

This chain uses TRBV4-1 with TRBJ2-2; 8 bases match TRBD2. Germline V gene sequence: CDR1 MGHRA, CDR2 YSYEKL. V trimming: 2 bases; J trimming: 4 bases; junction bases outside the gene matches: 6. This CDR3 is 16 amino acids long. The CDR3: CASSQPTSGITGELFF. The CDR3 nucleotides read TGCGCCAGCAGCCAACCAACTAGCGGAATCACCGGGGAGCTGTTTTTT.

In its sample, this clone was seen a few times. The gene calls are TRBV6-6 and TRBJ1-2; TRBD1 is a possible D gene (6 bases). This CDR3 is 14 amino acids long. V lost 6 bases, J lost 8 bases, and 19 bases lay in between. From germline, CDR1 is MNHNY and CDR2 SVGAGI (reference sequence). CDR3 protein: CASRETGPMEGYTF. The CDR3 DNA reads TGTGCCAGCAGGGAGACAGGACCGATGGAGGGCTACACCTTC.

V and J are TRBV19 and TRBJ2-1, with D hard to call. Per germline, CDR1 LNHDA and CDR2 SQIVND (reference sequence). Trimming stripped 3 bases from V and 5 bases from J, with 8 bases between. The CDR3 sequence is 13 residues long. CDR3 protein: CASSMAGNNEQFF. For the CDR3, the DNA is TGTGCCAGTAGTATGGCAGGAAACAATGAGCAGTTCTTC.

The V call is TRBV30, the J call TRBJ2-1; D not resolved. This CDR3 spans 14 amino acids. Germline V gene lookup returns CDR1 GTSNPN and CDR2 SVGIG (reference sequence). Trimming cost V 2 bases and J 2 bases, with 10 bases left between them. CDR3 sequence: CAWSRSPAYNEQFF. Here the CDR3 DNA reads TGTGCCTGGAGTAGGAGTCCCGCCTACAATGAGCAGTTCTTC.

The genes are TRBV6-5 and TRBJ1-1; D uncertain. CDR1 is MNHEY, CDR2 SVGAGI, per germline. The ends were cut back, 6 bases at V and 4 bases at J, with 12 bases in the middle. This CDR3 contains 13 residues. Written as DNA, the CDR3 is TGTGCCAGCAGATTTTTGGTGAGCACTGAAGCTTTCTTT. It translates to CASRFLVSTEAFF.

This clone appeared a few times. This rearrangement joins TRBV5-1 to TRBJ1-6, with D possibly TRBD1 on 5 matching bases. Germline CDR1 and CDR2: SGHRS and YFSETQ. Trimming left V 6 bases short and J 7 bases short, with 11 bases between. The CDR3 sequence is 13 residues long. CDR3 sequence reads: CASNWGDNSPLHF. The CDR3, as DNA: TGCGCCAGCAATTGGGGGGACAATTCACCCCTCCACTTT.

DNA for the CDR3: TGTGCCTGGAGTGTACGTGCGGGGGCCTACAATGAGCAGTTCTTC. Its protein product is CAWSVRAGAYNEQFF. This chain uses TRBV30 with TRBJ2-1; 7 bases map to TRBD2. CDR3 size: 15 residues. The junction had 4 bases not matched to a gene; V was cut back by 0 bases and J by 2 bases. From germline, CDR1 is GTSNPN and CDR2 SVGIG (reference sequence). Drawing the rest from reference TRBV30 and TRBJ2-1, the complete variable domain is SQTIHQWPATLVQPVGSPLSLECTVEGTSNPNLYWYRQAAGRGLQLLFYSVGIGQISSEVPQNLSASRPQDRQFILSSKKLLLSDSGFYLCAWSVRAGAYNEQFFGPGTRLTVL.